A single sample is the source of the 14 T cell receptor beta chains below, sequenced in a study of T cells in localized non-small cell lung cancer. TCRdb's copy holds only in-frame clones and misses some; the assay was immunoSEQ multiplex PCR. Altogether nearly 35,000 clones are present, roughly 90% being singletons, with the ten largest covering 4% to 4.5%. The sample consisted of peripheral blood, taken before any cancer treatment. Receptor source: a woman aged 35-75 years with stage I lung adenocarcinoma.

The chain carries TRBV7-6 and TRBJ2-3; 9 bases map to TRBD1. The J segment lost 1 base and the V segment lost 4 bases, leaving 6 bases of the junction unmatched. Germline CDR1 reads SGHVS; CDR2 reads FNYEAQ. The CDR3 loop spans 16 amino acids. The CDR3 spells CASSYYRDRGTDTQYF. In DNA form, the CDR3 reads TGTGCCAGCAGCTATTACCGGGACAGGGGCACAGATACGCAGTATTTT.

The chain couples TRBV6-1 to TRBJ1-6; D is unclear. Germline V lookup: CDR1 MNHNS, CDR2 SASEGT. This CDR3 region has 15 residues. V was cut by 3 bases and J by 6 bases, with 12 bases left in between. The CDR3 DNA reads TGTGCCAGCAGTGACAATCCGACCGGTAATTCACCCCTCCACTTT. This encodes CASSDNPTGNSPLHF.

The chain recombines TRBV30 with TRBJ2-5; D is tentatively TRBD1 or TRBD2 (6 bases each). V shed 2 bases and J shed 5 bases, with 18 bases lying between them. CDR3 length: 15 amino acids. The germline V gene encodes CDR1 GTSNPN and CDR2 SVGIG (reference sequence). CDR3 DNA: TGTGCCTGGAGTATAGGTGGAGGGGGTACGGAGACCCAGTACTTC. Translation gives CAWSIGGGGTETQYF.

This CDR3 is CASTGGGFQPQHF. The CDR3 nucleotides are TGTGCCAGCACCGGAGGGGGTTTTCAGCCCCAGCATTTT. This sequence joins TRBV2 and TRBJ1-5; maybe TRBD1 (6 bases). The V end lost 7 bases, the J end lost 6 bases, and 13 bases lay between the germline ends. Germline V gives CDR1 SNHLY, CDR2 FYNNEI. There are 13 residues in the CDR3. The whole variable domain, remainder taken from reference TRBV2 and TRBJ1-5, is EPEVTQTPSHQVTQMGQEVILRCVPISNHLYFYWYRQILGQKVEFLVSFYNNEISEKSEIFDDQFSVERPDGSNFTLKIRSTKLEDSAMYFCASTGGGFQPQHFGDGTRLSIL.

The rearrangement uses TRBV19 and TRBJ2-1; 8 positions match TRBD1. CDR1 and CDR2 from the germline V gene are LNHDA and SQIVND (reference sequence). The junction had 10 bases not matched to a gene; V was cut back by 5 bases and J by 7 bases. This CDR3 contains 15 residues. For the CDR3, the DNA is TGTGCCAGTAGTCGACTGCAGGGGGCGTCAAATGAGCAGTTCTTC. Translating it yields CASSRLQGASNEQFF.

This clone has a handful of counts. The chain employs TRBV2 and TRBJ1-5, with 8 bases fitting TRBD1. Germline values: CDR1 SNHLY, CDR2 FYNNEI. The CDR3 loop spans 14 amino acids. The J segment lost 6 bases and the V segment lost 7 bases, leaving 8 bases of the junction unmatched. DNA for the CDR3: TGTGCCAGCAAAACGACAGGGGTGAGTCAGCCCCAGCATTTT. Translation gives CASKTTGVSQPQHF.

This chain uses TRBV4-1 with TRBJ1-2; 7 positions agree with TRBD1. Germline lookup yields CDR1 MGHRA and CDR2 YSYEKL. V lost 4 bases to trimming and J lost 2 bases; unmatched junction nucleotides: 10. CDR3 length equals 16 residues. CDR3 DNA sequence: TGCGCCAGCAGCCCGGATCCGCAGGGGGAAAACTATGGCTACACCTTC. This translates into CASSPDPQGENYGYTF.

This chain connects TRBV18 to TRBJ2-1, with 8 bases aligning to TRBD1. In germline, CDR1 is KGHSH, CDR2 LQKENI. Trimming took 4 bases from V and 8 from J; bases not matched to a gene: 10. This CDR3 is 15 amino acids long. CDR3 DNA: TGTGCCAGCTCACTTTGGACAGGGCCTGGGTATGAGCAGTTCTTC. This sequence encodes CASSLWTGPGYEQFF.

The genes are TRBV30 and TRBJ2-5; D is undetermined. Between the trimmed V and J ends, which lost 2 bases and 9 bases, there was a span of 16 bases. This CDR3 comprises 13 residues. Germline V CDR1 and CDR2: GTSNPN, SVGIG (reference sequence). The CDR3 DNA sequence: TGTGCCTGGAGTCCATCCAGCTGGGTCTCCCAGTACTTC. This gives the protein CAWSPSSWVSQYF.

The chain couples TRBV29-1 to TRBJ1-2; 8 bases are a match to TRBD1. The CDR3 runs to 18 residues. The germline V gene has CDR1 SQVTM and CDR2 ANQGSEA. With 1 base clipped from V and 2 bases from J, the junction kept 15 bases outside the gene matches. The CDR3 is CSVEVGRTGLDGNYGYTF. The CDR3 DNA reads TGCAGCGTTGAAGTGGGACGGACAGGGTTAGATGGGAACTATGGCTACACCTTC.

The chain has TRBV7-2 and TRBJ2-3; D gene uncertain. CDR1 SGHTA and CDR2 FQGNSA come from the germline V gene. With 1 base removed from V and 4 bases from J, the gap between germline ends came to 9 bases. The CDR3 consists of 14 residues. The CDR3 region is CASSLDSRSDTQYF. The CDR3 DNA reads as TGTGCCAGCAGCTTAGATAGCAGATCAGATACGCAGTATTTT.

The genes are TRBV7-6 and TRBJ2-7; the match to TRBD1 covers 9 bases. Germline-derived CDR1 and CDR2 are SGHVS and FNYEAQ. This CDR3 has 16 residues. V lost 5 bases to trimming and J lost 3 bases; unmatched junction nucleotides: 11. CDR3 in DNA: TGTGCCAGCAGCCCCGGACAGGGGAGGGCAAACTACGAGCAGTACTTC. It translates to CASSPGQGRANYEQYF.

This clone was counted a single time. The gene calls are TRBV11-3 and TRBJ2-6; D might be TRBD2 (5 bases). V was shortened by 0 bases and J by 1 base, with 16 bases between the two germline ends. Germline V gene data show CDR1 as SGHNT and CDR2 as YENEEA. The CDR3 has 19 residues. The CDR3 sequence is CASSLETGSTGSGANVLTF. In DNA, the CDR3 is TGTGCCAGCAGCTTAGAAACGGGATCAACCGGATCTGGGGCCAACGTCCTGACTTTC.

The rearrangement links TRBV25-1 to TRBJ2-1; D remains ambiguous. CDR3 length: 12 amino acids. Germline assignment: CDR1 MGHDK and CDR2 SYGVNS. The germline V and J ends were trimmed by 3 bases and 13 bases, with 13 bases remaining between them. The CDR3 region has the DNA TGTGCCAGCAGTGATCCCCCCTCTGAACAGTTCTTC. It yields the protein CASSDPPSEQFF.